The 22 T cell receptor beta chains below were found in one sample sequenced in a study of T cells in Graves' hyperthyroidism and ophthalmopathy. From RNA transcripts, TCR beta CDR3 regions were amplified. RT-PCR in the first round (using the HTBI primer set) targeted the TCR CDR3. TCRdb re-analysed the multiplex PCR reads in MiXCR, keeping a single row per CDR3 protein. The data hold hundreds of thousands of distinct CDR3 sequences, with more than 20% observed a single time. The specimen sequenced was blood. The receptors stem from a man aged 30-40 years with Graves' ophthalmopathy.

The gene calls are TRBV4-2 and TRBJ2-7; D possibly uses TRBD1 or TRBD2 (5 bases each). Germline V CDR1 and CDR2: LGHNA, YNFKEQ. The CDR3 runs to 13 residues. The ends were cut back, 1 base at V and 4 bases at J, with 8 bases in the middle. This CDR3 reads CASSQAGRYEQYF. Written as DNA, the CDR3 is TGTGCCAGCAGCCAAGCGGGGCGGTACGAGCAGTACTTC.

This clonotype was detected only once. This may arise from a read error, as a much more abundant clone is one base away. The chain is built from TRBV18 and TRBJ1-1; D unclear. Germline CDR1 reads KGHSH; CDR2 reads LQKENI. The length of the CDR3 is 16 residues. CDR3 in DNA: TGTGCCAGCTCACCACTGAATCGAGGGCAGAACACTGGAGCTTTCTTT. As protein: CASSPLNRGQNTGAFF. Complete variable domain (other parts from reference TRBV18 and TRBJ1-1): NAGVMQNPRHLVRRRGQEARLRCSPMKGHSHVYWYRQLPEEGLKFMVYLQKENIIDESGMPKERFSAEFPKEGPSILRIQQVVRGDSAAYFCASSPLNRGQNTGAFFGQGTRLTVV.

This clonotype was observed at least ten times. The V and J genes are TRBV7-9 and TRBJ2-5; D tentatively fits TRBD1 or TRBD2 (6 bases each). Germline V CDR1 and CDR2: SEHNR, FQNEAQ (reference sequence). Trimming pared 4 bases from V and 5 bases from J, leaving 14 bases between. The CDR3 runs to 14 residues. The CDR3 reads CASSYPEGGETQYF. CDR3 coding DNA: TGTGCCAGCAGCTACCCCGAAGGGGGGGAGACCCAGTACTTC.

J is TRBJ2-4 and V is TRBV7-2, with 10 positions matching TRBD2. The germline V gene has CDR1 SGHTA and CDR2 FQGNSA. The junction had 10 bases not matched to a gene; V was cut back by 6 bases and J by 5 bases. The CDR3 loop spans 16 amino acids. Here the CDR3 reads CASSSEREGRQNIQYF. CDR3 DNA: TGTGCCAGCAGTTCCGAGCGGGAGGGCCGCCAAAACATTCAGTACTTC.

This clonotype showed up many times. DNA for the CDR3: TGTGCCAGCAGTCCACCCCGGCGATATACAGGGCGGGAACAGCCCCAGCATTTT. Translating gives CASSPPRRYTGREQPQHF. The chain combines TRBV28 with TRBJ1-5; TRBD1 might be the D (6 bases). Trimming took 5 bases from V and 7 from J, leaving 27 bases between them. The CDR3 covers 18 residues. Germline-derived CDR1 and CDR2 are MDHEN and SYDVKM.

This clonotype has more than one count but fewer than ten. The J gene is TRBJ2-2, the V gene TRBV12-3 or TRBV12-4; D is uncertain. Trimming left V 4 bases short and J 4 bases short, with 13 bases between. The CDR3 consists of 15 residues. CDR3 nucleotide sequence: TGTGCCAGCAGTTATAAGCAGCCTAGCACCGGGGAGCTGTTTTTT. Translation gives CASSYKQPSTGELFF.

This clonotype was picked up a small number of times. The rearrangement joins TRBV29-1 to TRBJ1-5; TRBD1 is a possible D gene (6 bases). This CDR3 has 13 residues. Trimming left V 5 bases short and J 3 bases short, with 11 bases between. CDR1 SQVTM and CDR2 ANQGSEA come from the germline V gene. In DNA, the CDR3 is TGCAGCGTTCGGGGGCAGTACAATCAGCCCCAGCATTTT. Its protein product is CSVRGQYNQPQHF.

This chain joins TRBV7-2 and TRBJ2-1; D uncertain. Germline V CDR1 and CDR2: SGHTA, FQGNSA. The CDR3 has 14 residues. Trimming pared 6 bases from V and 10 bases from J, leaving 19 bases between. CDR3 bases: TGTGCCAGCAGTGTAGGTTCCGTTATGAAGGAGCAGTTCTTC. Translation gives CASSVGSVMKEQFF.

This clonotype has just a few counts. The chain uses TRBV9 and TRBJ2-7; D perhaps matches TRBD1 (5 bases). The CDR3 totals 12 residues. V was trimmed by 0 bases and J by 7 bases, leaving 8 bases between them. Germline assignment: CDR1 SGDLS and CDR2 YYNGEE. As DNA, the CDR3 is TGTGCCAGCAGCGTAGCAGGGAATGAGCAGTACTTC. As protein: CASSVAGNEQYF.

The chain joins TRBV14 to TRBJ1-2; D remains unclear. Germline CDR1 and CDR2: SGHDN and FVKESK. The CDR3 runs to 15 residues. Between the trimmed V and J ends, which lost 4 bases and 1 base, there was a span of 13 bases. Here the CDR3 DNA reads TGTGCCAGCAGCCCCCACCTGACAAATAACTATGGCTACACCTTC. Residues: CASSPHLTNNYGYTF. Variable domain in full (rest from reference TRBV14 and TRBJ1-2): EAGVTQFPSHSVIEKGQTVTLRCDPISGHDNLYWYRRVMGKEIKFLLHFVKESKQDESGMPNNRFLAERTGGTYSTLKVQPAELEDSGVYFCASSPHLTNNYGYTFGSGTRLTVV.

This clonotype was recorded a few times. The rearrangement links TRBV5-1 to TRBJ2-1; TRBD2 matches 8 bases. The germline gives CDR1 SGHRS, CDR2 YFSETQ. J gave up 2 bases and V 4 bases, and 8 bases lay outside the gene matches. This CDR3 region has 16 residues. The CDR3 sequence: CASSPGAGGAYNEQFF. CDR3 in DNA: TGCGCCAGCAGCCCCGGGGCGGGAGGAGCCTACAATGAGCAGTTCTTC.

This clonotype was found a few times. This rearrangement joins TRBV7-2 to TRBJ1-6; TRBD1 agrees at 7 bases. CDR1 and CDR2 from the germline V gene are SGHTA and FQGNSA. The CDR3 runs 17 residues. J was trimmed by 0 bases and V by 3 bases; bases with no gene match: 5. The CDR3: CASSLGTVSSYNSPLHF. CDR3 bases: TGTGCCAGCAGCTTGGGGACAGTAAGCTCCTATAATTCACCCCTCCACTTT.

The rearrangement joins TRBV20-1 to TRBJ2-7; 12 nucleotides match TRBD2. The CDR3 length is 15 residues. Trimming at V came to 0 bases and at J to 4 bases, leaving 4 bases not matched to a gene. CDR1 DFQATT and CDR2 SNEGSKA come from the germline V gene (reference sequence). CDR3 residues: CSARDATSGRYEQYF. CDR3 coding DNA: TGCAGTGCTAGAGATGCCACTAGCGGGAGGTACGAGCAGTACTTC.

This clonotype was seen repeatedly, ten times or more. This sequence joins TRBV11-2 and TRBJ2-1; TRBD2 matches at 10 bases. V gave up 6 bases and J gave up 5 bases; unmatched junction bases: 4. Germline V CDR1 and CDR2: SGHAT, FQNNGV. The CDR3 length is 14 residues. CDR3 coding DNA: TGTGCCAGCAGAACTAGCGGGACCAACAATGAGCAGTTCTTC. Its translation: CASRTSGTNNEQFF.

This clonotype showed up many times. This chain uses TRBV2 with TRBJ1-5; D not resolved. V lost 7 bases to trimming and J lost 0 bases, with 10 bases between them. The germline gives CDR1 SNHLY, CDR2 FYNNEI. There are 14 residues in the CDR3. The CDR3 DNA is TGTGCCAGCAAACAAGGCGATAGCAATCAGCCCCAGCATTTT. Translating it yields CASKQGDSNQPQHF.

This clonotype has just a few counts. The chain joins TRBV27 to TRBJ2-1; D uncertain. V was trimmed by 2 bases and J by 3 bases, leaving 11 bases between them. The CDR3 runs to 15 residues. CDR1 and CDR2 from the germline V gene are MNHEY and SMNVEV (reference sequence). Here the CDR3 reads CASSLDGSGYNEQFF. DNA for the CDR3: TGTGCCAGCAGTTTAGACGGGTCAGGCTACAATGAGCAGTTCTTC.

This chain joins TRBV19 and TRBJ2-1; perhaps TRBD2 as D (5 bases). Germline V lookup: CDR1 LNHDA, CDR2 SQIVND (reference sequence). V lost 3 bases to trimming and J lost 6 bases, with 9 bases between them. The CDR3 runs 13 residues. The CDR3, as DNA: TGTGCCAGTAGTATTCCTAGCTCCAATGAGCAGTTCTTC. Amino acids: CASSIPSSNEQFF.

CDR3 region: CASSSSRDLTYEQYF. The DNA for the CDR3 is TGTGCCAGCAGCTCGTCCCGGGACTTAACCTACGAGCAGTACTTC. The chain uses TRBV9 and TRBJ2-7, with D perhaps matching TRBD2 (6 bases). The CDR3 covers 15 residues. V was pared by 4 bases and J by 2 bases, with 16 bases between. Germline CDR1 SGDLS, CDR2 YYNGEE.

In DNA form, the CDR3 reads TGTGCCAGCAGCATCCAAGGGGGGACGCGGAACGAGCAGTTCTTC. Amino acids: CASSIQGGTRNEQFF. V gene TRBV7-9 combines with J gene TRBJ2-1, with D perhaps being TRBD1 or TRBD2 (6 bases each). V lost 5 bases and J lost 10, with 21 bases in between. Germline V gene lookup returns CDR1 SEHNR and CDR2 FQNEAQ (reference sequence). The CDR3 runs to 15 residues.

This clonotype appeared a few times. V gene TRBV4-1 combines with J gene TRBJ2-7; 10 nucleotides agree with TRBD2. Germline assignment: CDR1 MGHRA and CDR2 YSYEKL. After removal of 4 bases from V and 3 bases from J, the junction contained 6 bases not matched to a gene. The CDR3 sequence is 15 residues long. The CDR3 loop is CASSLASGSNYEQYF. The CDR3 DNA reads as TGCGCCAGCAGCCTAGCTAGCGGGAGTAACTACGAGCAGTACTTC.

This clonotype was seen repeatedly, ten times or more. At one end the junction does not follow the germline gene, possibly because of a read error. This chain links TRBV11-2 with TRBJ2-7; D unclear. Germline assignment: CDR1 SGHAT and CDR2 FQNNGV. CDR3 length: 11 amino acids. The CDR3 is CASSLVSEQYF. The CDR3 nucleotides are TGTGCCAGCAGTTTAGTGAGCGAGCAGTACTTC.

This clonotype was seen a few times. The V call is TRBV10-3, the J call TRBJ1-5, with a possible D match to TRBD1 (6 bases). The CDR3 has 14 residues. The V gene lost 3 bases and the J gene lost 7 bases, with 13 bases spanning the gap. Germline CDR1 and CDR2: ENHRY and SYGVKD. The chain's CDR3 is CAISEGGVRQPQHF. DNA of the CDR3: TGTGCCATCAGTGAAGGGGGGGTCCGACAGCCCCAGCATTTT.